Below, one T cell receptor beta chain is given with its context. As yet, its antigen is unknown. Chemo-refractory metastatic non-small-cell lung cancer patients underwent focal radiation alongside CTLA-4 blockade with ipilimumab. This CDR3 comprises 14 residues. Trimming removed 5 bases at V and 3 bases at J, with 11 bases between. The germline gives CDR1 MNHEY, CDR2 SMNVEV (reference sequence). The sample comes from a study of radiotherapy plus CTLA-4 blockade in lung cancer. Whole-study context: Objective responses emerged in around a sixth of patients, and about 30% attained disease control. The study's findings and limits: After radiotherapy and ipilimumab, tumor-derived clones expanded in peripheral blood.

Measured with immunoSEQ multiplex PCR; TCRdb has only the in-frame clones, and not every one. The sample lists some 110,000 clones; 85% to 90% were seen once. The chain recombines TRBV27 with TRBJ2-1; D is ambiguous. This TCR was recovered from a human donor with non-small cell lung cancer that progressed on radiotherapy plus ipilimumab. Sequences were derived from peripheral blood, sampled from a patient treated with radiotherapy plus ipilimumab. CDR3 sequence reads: CASSPGANYNEQFF. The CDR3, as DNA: TGTGCCAGCAGTCCCGGAGCTAACTACAATGAGCAGTTCTTC.